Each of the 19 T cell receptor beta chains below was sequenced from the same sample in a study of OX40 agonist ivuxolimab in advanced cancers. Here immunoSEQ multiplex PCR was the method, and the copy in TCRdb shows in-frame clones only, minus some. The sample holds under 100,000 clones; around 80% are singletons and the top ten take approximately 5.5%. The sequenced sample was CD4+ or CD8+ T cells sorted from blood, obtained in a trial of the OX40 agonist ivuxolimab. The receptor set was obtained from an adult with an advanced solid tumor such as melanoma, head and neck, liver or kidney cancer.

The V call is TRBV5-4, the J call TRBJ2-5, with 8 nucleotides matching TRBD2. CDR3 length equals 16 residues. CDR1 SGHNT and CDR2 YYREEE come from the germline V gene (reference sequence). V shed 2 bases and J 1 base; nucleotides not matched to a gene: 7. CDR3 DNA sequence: TGTGCCAGCAGCTTTAGCGGGGTAGCCTTCCAAGAGACCCAGTACTTC. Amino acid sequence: CASSFSGVAFQETQYF.

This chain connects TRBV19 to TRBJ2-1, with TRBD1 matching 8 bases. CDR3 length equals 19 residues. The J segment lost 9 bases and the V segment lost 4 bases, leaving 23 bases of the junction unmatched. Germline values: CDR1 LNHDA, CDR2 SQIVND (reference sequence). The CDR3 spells CASSNNGQGAVVHRGEQFF. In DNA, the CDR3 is TGTGCCAGTAGTAACAACGGGCAGGGGGCCGTAGTACATCGCGGTGAGCAGTTCTTC.

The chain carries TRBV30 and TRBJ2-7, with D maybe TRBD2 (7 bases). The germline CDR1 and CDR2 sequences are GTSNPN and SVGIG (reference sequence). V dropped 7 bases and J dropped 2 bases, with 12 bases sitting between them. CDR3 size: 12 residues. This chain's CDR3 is CASGGSTYEQYF. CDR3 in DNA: TGTGCCTCGGGGGGCAGTACCTACGAGCAGTACTTC. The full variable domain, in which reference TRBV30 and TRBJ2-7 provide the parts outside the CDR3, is SQTIHQWPATLVQPVGSPLSLECTVEGTSNPNLYWYRQAAGRGLQLLFYSVGIGQISSEVPQNLSASRPQDRQFILSSKKLLLSDSGFYLCASGGSTYEQYFGPGTRLTVT.

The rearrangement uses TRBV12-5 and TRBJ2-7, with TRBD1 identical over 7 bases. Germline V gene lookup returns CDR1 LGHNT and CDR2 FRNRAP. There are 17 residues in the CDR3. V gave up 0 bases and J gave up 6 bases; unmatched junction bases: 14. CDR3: CASGLVSGYTGASEQYF. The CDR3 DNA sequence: TGTGCTAGTGGTTTGGTAAGCGGCTATACAGGGGCTTCCGAGCAGTACTTC.

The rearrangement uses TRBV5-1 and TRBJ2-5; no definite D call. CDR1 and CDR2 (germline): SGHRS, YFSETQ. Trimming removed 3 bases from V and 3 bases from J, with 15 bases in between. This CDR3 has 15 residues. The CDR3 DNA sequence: TGCGCCAGCAGCTCCCTGGGAAACACAAAAGAGACCCAGTACTTC. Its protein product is CASSSLGNTKETQYF.

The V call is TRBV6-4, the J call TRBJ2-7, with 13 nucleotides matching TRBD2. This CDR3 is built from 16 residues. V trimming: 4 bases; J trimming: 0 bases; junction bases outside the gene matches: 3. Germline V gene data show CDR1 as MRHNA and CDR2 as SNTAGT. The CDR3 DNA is TGTGCCAGCAGTGGGACTAGCGGGGGCAGCTCCTACGAGCAGTACTTC. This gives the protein CASSGTSGGSSYEQYF.

CDR3 nucleotides: TGTGCCAGCTCACCAGTGGGACGGCCCGCACTAGCGGGAGGCGGCTACAATGAGCAGTTCTTC. It codes for CASSPVGRPALAGGGYNEQFF. V and J are TRBV18 and TRBJ2-1; TRBD2 matches at 12 bases. The V and J ends lost 2 bases and 3 bases, in that order; junction bases with no gene match: 17. The CDR3 is 21 amino acids. The germline gives CDR1 KGHSH, CDR2 LQKENI.

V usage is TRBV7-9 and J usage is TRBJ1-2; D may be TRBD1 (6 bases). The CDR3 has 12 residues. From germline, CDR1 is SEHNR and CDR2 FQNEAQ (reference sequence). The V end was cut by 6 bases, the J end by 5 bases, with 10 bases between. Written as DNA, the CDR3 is TGTGCCAGCAGATTCGGGACATATGGCTACACCTTC. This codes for CASRFGTYGYTF.

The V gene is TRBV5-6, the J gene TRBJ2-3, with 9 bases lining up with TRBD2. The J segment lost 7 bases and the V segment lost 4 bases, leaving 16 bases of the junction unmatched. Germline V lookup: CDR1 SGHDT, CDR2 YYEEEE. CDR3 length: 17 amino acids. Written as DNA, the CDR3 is TGTGCCAGCAGCCGTAGCGGGAGAGCTCCTCTTCTTCATACGCAGTATTTT. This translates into CASSRSGRAPLLHTQYF.

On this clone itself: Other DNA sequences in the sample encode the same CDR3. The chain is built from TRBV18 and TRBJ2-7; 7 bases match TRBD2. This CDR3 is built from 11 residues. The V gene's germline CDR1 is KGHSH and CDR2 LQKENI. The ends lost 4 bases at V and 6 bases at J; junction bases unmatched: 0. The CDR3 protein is CASSRGGEQYF. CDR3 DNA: TGTGCCAGCTCACGGGGGGGCGAGCAGTACTTC. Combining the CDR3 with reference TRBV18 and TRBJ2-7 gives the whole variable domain NAGVMQNPRHLVRRRGQEARLRCSPMKGHSHVYWYRQLPEEGLKFMVYLQKENIIDESGMPKERFSAEFPKEGPSILRIQQVVRGDSAAYFCASSRGGEQYFGPGTRLTVT.

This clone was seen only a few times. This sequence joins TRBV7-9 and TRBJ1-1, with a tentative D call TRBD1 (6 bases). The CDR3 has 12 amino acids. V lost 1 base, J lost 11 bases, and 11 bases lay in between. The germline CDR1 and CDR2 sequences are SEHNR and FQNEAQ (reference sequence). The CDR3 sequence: CASSLGEGDAFF. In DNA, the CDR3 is TGTGCCAGCAGCTTAGGTGAGGGGGACGCTTTCTTT.

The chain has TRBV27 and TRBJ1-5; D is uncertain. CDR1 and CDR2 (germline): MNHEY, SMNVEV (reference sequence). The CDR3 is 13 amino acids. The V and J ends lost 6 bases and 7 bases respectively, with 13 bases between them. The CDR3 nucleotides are TGTGCCAGCAGCCACGGACGGTCACAGCCCCAGCATTTT. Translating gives CASSHGRSQPQHF.

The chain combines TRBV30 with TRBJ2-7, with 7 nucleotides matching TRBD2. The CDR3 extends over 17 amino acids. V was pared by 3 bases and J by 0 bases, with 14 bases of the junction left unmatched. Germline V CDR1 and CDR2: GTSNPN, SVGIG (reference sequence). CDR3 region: CAWSSTFPGGGSYEQYF. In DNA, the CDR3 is TGTGCCTGGAGCTCGACTTTTCCGGGAGGTGGCTCCTACGAGCAGTACTTC.

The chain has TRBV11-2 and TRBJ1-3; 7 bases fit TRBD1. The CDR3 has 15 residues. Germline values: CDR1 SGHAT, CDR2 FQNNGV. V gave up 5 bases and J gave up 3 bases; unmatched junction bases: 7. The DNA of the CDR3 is TGTGCCAGCAGCCTTAGACAGGGTGGTGGAAACACCATATATTTT. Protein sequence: CASSLRQGGGNTIYF.

The CDR3 DNA follows: TGTGCCAGTACAGGTGGTGTGGTCAATGAGCAGTTCTTC. It yields the protein CASTGGVVNEQFF. The chain employs TRBV19 and TRBJ2-1; no reliable D call. V lost 7 bases and J 6 bases, leaving 13 bases between the germline ends. The CDR3 length is 13 residues. Germline CDR1 is LNHDA and CDR2 is SQIVND (reference sequence).

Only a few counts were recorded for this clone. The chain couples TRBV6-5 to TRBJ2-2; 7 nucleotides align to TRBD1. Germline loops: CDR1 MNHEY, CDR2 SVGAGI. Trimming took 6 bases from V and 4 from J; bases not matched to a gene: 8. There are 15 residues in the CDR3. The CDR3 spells CASSRGQSGTGELFF. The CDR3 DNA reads TGTGCCAGCAGCAGGGGACAGTCAGGCACCGGGGAGCTGTTTTTT.

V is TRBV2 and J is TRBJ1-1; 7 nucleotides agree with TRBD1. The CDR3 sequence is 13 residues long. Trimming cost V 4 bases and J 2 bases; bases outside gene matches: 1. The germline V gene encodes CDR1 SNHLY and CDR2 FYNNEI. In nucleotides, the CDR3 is TGTGCCAGCAGTGGACAGGGAAACACTGAAGCTTTCTTT. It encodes CASSGQGNTEAFF.

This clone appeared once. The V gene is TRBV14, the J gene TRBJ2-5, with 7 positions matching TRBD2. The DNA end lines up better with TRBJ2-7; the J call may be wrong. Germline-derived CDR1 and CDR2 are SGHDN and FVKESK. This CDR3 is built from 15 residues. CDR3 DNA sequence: TGTGCCAGCAGCCAAGAAGGGGACTACTCCTACGAGCAGTACTTC. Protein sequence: CASSQEGDYSYEQYF.

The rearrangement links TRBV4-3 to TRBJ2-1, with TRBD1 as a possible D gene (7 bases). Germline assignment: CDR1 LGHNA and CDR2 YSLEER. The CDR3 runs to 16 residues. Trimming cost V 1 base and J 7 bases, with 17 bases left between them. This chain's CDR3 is CASSQAEGALSNEQFF. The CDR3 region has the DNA TGCGCCAGCAGCCAAGCGGAGGGGGCCCTAAGTAATGAGCAGTTCTTC.